This T cell receptor beta chain came from a study of CD8 T cells in Susac syndrome. It was negative isolation that provided the CD8+ and CD4+ T cells, whereas TEMRA cells were enriched by FACS. This clonotype showed up just once. J was trimmed by 2 bases and V by 6 bases; bases with no gene match: 17. The CDR3 loop spans 18 amino acids. Germline assignment: CDR1 MGHDK and CDR2 SYGVNS. Reverse transcription used roughly 0.45 to 1 ug RNA and random hexamers. The method of amplification for TCR beta CDR3 was immunoSEQ multiplex PCR, covering 54 Vbeta and 13 Jbeta. TCRdb re-called the immunoSEQ multiplex PCR reads with MiXCR, one entry per CDR3 protein. The data hold 150,000 to 200,000 distinct CDR3 sequences, with about 95% observed a single time.

The receptor was derived from a human donor with multiple sclerosis. This chain connects TRBV25-1 to TRBJ2-7; 9 bases align to TRBD1. Sequenced: CD8+ T cells from PBMCs. The CDR3 nucleotides are TGTGCCAGCAGGGGGGCCGGACAGGGGAATGAAGGGACCTACGAGCAGTACTTC. This encodes CASRGAGQGNEGTYEQYF.